Here is one T cell receptor beta chain with its context. V shed 11 bases and J 6 bases; nucleotides not matched to a gene: 7. The CDR3 length is 12 residues. Germline CDR1 and CDR2: MNHEY and SVGAGI. This sample is part of a study of T cell repertoires in aging, cancer and after chemotherapy. Overall study context: About 10 million TCR reads made up the full dataset.

Amplification of TCR beta used genomic DNA extracted from peripheral blood. TRB rearrangements spanning V, D and J were amplified using mixed TRB-A/B primers. In TCRdb, the multiplex PCR reads were re-called with MiXCR into one record per CDR3 protein. Of roughly 380 distinct CDR3 sequences in the sample, about 25% were seen once. V usage is TRBV6-5 and J usage is TRBJ2-3; 8 nucleotides match TRBD1. The sample comprised blood. This receptor was identified in a human donor with a blood cancer. The CDR3: CASGQAADTQYF. The CDR3 nucleotides read TGTGCCTCGGGACAGGCGGCGGATACGCAGTATTTT.